Listed below are T cell receptor beta chains from one sample, sequenced in a study of blood T cell repertoires in COVID-19. Produced via immunoSEQ multiplex PCR; TCRdb's table is partial and in-frame only. The sample has approximately 94,000 clones, roughly nine tenths seen once. The specimen was peripheral blood. These receptor sequences come from a man under 40 in a cohort sampled during active COVID-19. CDR3s include the opening cysteine and the closing phenylalanine or tryptophan. The D gene is left open where the match is weak. Some rows mark clone size as missing; the rest say once, few, many or name a class of expanded clone.

CASSGGFDGYTF | TGTGCCAGCAGTGGAGGTTTTGATGGCTACACCTTC | 12 | NA | NA | TRBJ1-2 | TRBV2
CASSRQGQGAYEQFF | TGTGCCAGCAGCCGCCAGGGACAGGGGGCCTATGAGCAGTTCTTC | 15 | NA | TRBD1 | TRBJ2-1 | TRBV14
CASSDRQETQYF | TGTGCCAGCAGTGACAGACAAGAGACCCAGTACTTC | 12 | NA | NA | TRBJ2-5 | TRBV6-1
CASSLGGRIDTIYF | TGTGCCAGCAGCTTAGGCGGAAGGATAGACACCATATATTTT | 14 | once | NA | TRBJ1-3 | TRBV7-8
CSVERGGYGYTF | TGCAGCGTTGAAAGGGGAGGCTATGGCTACACCTTC | 12 | NA | NA | TRBJ1-2 | TRBV29-1
CASSLGQGTRETQYF | TGTGCCAGCAGCTTGGGACAGGGAACCCGGGAGACCCAGTACTTC | 15 | NA | TRBD1 | TRBJ2-5 | TRBV13
CASSRRTIGGGAGYTF | TGTGCCAGCAGCCGAAGAACTATAGGCGGGGGAGCAGGCTACACCTTC | 16 | NA | NA | TRBJ1-2 | TRBV5-6
CASSLVGGRYNEQFF | TGTGCCAGCAGCTTAGTCGGGGGGCGCTACAATGAGCAGTTCTTC | 15 | NA | NA | TRBJ2-1 | TRBV11-2
CASTGSGNTIYF | TGTGCCAGCACAGGCTCTGGAAACACCATATATTTT | 12 | NA | NA | TRBJ1-3 | TRBV5-5
CAWSAQGAGYEQYF | TGTGCCTGGAGTGCTCAGGGGGCAGGGTACGAGCAGTACTTC | 14 | NA | TRBD1 | TRBJ2-7 | TRBV30
CAISEPGLAGGGETQYF | TGTGCCATCAGTGAACCCGGACTAGCGGGGGGCGGTGAGACCCAGTACTTC | 17 | NA | TRBD2 | TRBJ2-5 | TRBV10-3
CASRGTIGQDRISYNEQFF | TGTGCCAGTAGGGGTACAATTGGACAGGACAGAATATCCTACAATGAGCAGTTCTTC | 19 | NA | TRBD1 | TRBJ2-1 | TRBV19
CASSPLDGAAGNTIYF | TGTGCCAGCTCACCACTGGACGGAGCGGCTGGAAACACCATATATTTT | 16 | NA | NA | TRBJ1-3 | TRBV18
CASSYSIGLYEQYF | TGTGCCAGCAGTTACTCGATCGGTCTCTACGAGCAGTACTTC | 14 | NA | NA | TRBJ2-7 | TRBV6-5
CASSPGVTGTDTQYF | TGTGCCAGCAGTCCGGGGGTTACGGGCACAGATACGCAGTATTTT | 15 | NA | NA | TRBJ2-3 | TRBV6-6
CASSPEAEDTQYF | TGTGCCAGCAGCCCGGAGGCTGAGGATACGCAGTATTTT | 13 | once | NA | TRBJ2-3 | TRBV7-9
CASKGTSGGAYEQFF | TGTGCCAGCAAGGGGACTAGCGGGGGGGCATATGAGCAGTTCTTC | 15 | NA | TRBD2 | TRBJ2-1 | TRBV27
CASSQGFSYNSPLHF | TGTGCCAGCTCACAGGGGTTTTCCTATAATTCACCCCTCCACTTT | 15 | few | NA | TRBJ1-6 | TRBV18
CASSLGAGVNEKLFF | TGTGCCAGCAGCTTAGGGGCAGGCGTTAATGAAAAACTGTTTTTT | 15 | NA | NA | TRBJ1-4 | TRBV7-9
CASRPDWDRGWIAEAFF | TGCGCCAGCAGACCCGACTGGGACAGGGGATGGATCGCTGAAGCTTTCTTT | 17 | NA | TRBD1 | TRBJ1-1 | TRBV10-1
CASSLTGSTEAFF | TGTGCCAGCTCACTTACAGGGTCCACTGAAGCTTTCTTT | 13 | NA | NA | TRBJ1-1 | TRBV18
CASSEVFRDRDYGYTF | TGTGCCAGCAGTGAAGTGTTCCGGGACAGGGACTATGGCTACACCTTC | 16 | NA | TRBD1 | TRBJ1-2 | TRBV6-1
CASSLARVNTEAFF | TGTGCCAGCAGCTTAGCCAGGGTAAACACTGAAGCTTTCTTT | 14 | NA | NA | TRBJ1-1 | TRBV11-2
CAWSATTGTGEKLFF | TGTGCCTGGAGTGCGACTACAGGGACAGGAGAAAAACTGTTTTTT | 15 | NA | TRBD1 | TRBJ1-4 | TRBV30
CASSLMGGGGETQYF | TGTGCCAGCAGCTTAATGGGGGGAGGGGGAGAGACCCAGTACTTC | 15 | NA | NA | TRBJ2-5 | TRBV7-2
CATSSLTATGGDGYTF | TGTGCCACCAGCAGCCTAACCGCGACAGGGGGCGATGGCTACACCTTC | 16 | NA | TRBD1 | TRBJ1-2 | TRBV15
CASSLYGQQETQYF | TGCGCCAGCAGCCTGTACGGACAGCAAGAGACCCAGTACTTC | 14 | NA | NA | TRBJ2-5 | TRBV5-1
CASSLGLERDEQYF | TGTGCCAGCAGCTTAGGTTTGGAGCGGGACGAGCAGTACTTC | 14 | NA | NA | TRBJ2-7 | TRBV7-8
CASRQGGVQETQYF | TGTGCCAGCAGGCAGGGCGGGGTCCAAGAGACCCAGTACTTC | 14 | NA | NA | TRBJ2-5 | TRBV28
CASKRGQGTGELFF | TGTGCCAGCAAGAGGGGGCAGGGAACCGGGGAGCTGTTTTTT | 14 | NA | TRBD1 | TRBJ2-2 | TRBV6-5
CASSFPVRPGSFETQYF | TGTGCCAGCAGTTTTCCCGTACGGCCCGGGTCTTTCGAGACCCAGTACTTC | 17 | NA | NA | TRBJ2-5 | TRBV28
CATSTTSGGAGTGELFF | TGTGCCACCAGTACGACTAGCGGGGGGGCCGGGACCGGGGAGCTGTTTTTT | 17 | NA | TRBD2 | TRBJ2-2 | TRBV24-1
CASSLYRGVSNTEAFF | TGTGCCAGCAGCCTGTACAGGGGAGTAAGTAACACTGAAGCTTTCTTT | 16 | NA | TRBD1 | TRBJ1-1 | TRBV5-6
CASSLSAREDGYTF | TGTGCCAGCAGTTTGTCGGCCAGGGAGGATGGCTACACCTTC | 14 | NA | NA | TRBJ1-2 | TRBV28
CASSRWQGSGNTIYF | TGTGCCAGCAGCCGGTGGCAGGGTTCCGGAAACACCATATATTTT | 15 | NA | NA | TRBJ1-3 | TRBV7-8
CASSLAAGAAPRELFF | TGTGCCAGCAGCTTAGCGGCGGGGGCCGCCCCCCGGGAGCTGTTTTTT | 16 | NA | NA | TRBJ2-2 | TRBV7-2
CASSKSGQGVFSPLHF | TGTGCCAGTAGTAAATCTGGACAGGGTGTTTTTTCACCCCTCCACTTT | 16 | NA | TRBD1 | TRBJ1-6 | TRBV19
CASSRAGTSGQETQYF | TGTGCCAGCAGCAGAGCCGGGACTAGCGGGCAAGAGACCCAGTACTTC | 16 | NA | TRBD2 | TRBJ2-5 | TRBV7-9
CASRDYRDRGSPLHF | TGTGCCAGCAGGGACTACCGGGACAGGGGTTCACCCCTCCACTTT | 15 | NA | TRBD1 | TRBJ1-6 | TRBV2
CASSFGQGREQYF | TGTGCCAGCAGCTTCGGACAGGGGAGGGAGCAGTACTTC | 13 | few | TRBD1 | TRBJ2-7 | TRBV7-6
CASSQAFLYEQYF | TGTGCCAGCAGCCAAGCCTTCCTCTACGAGCAGTACTTC | 13 | few | NA | TRBJ2-7 | TRBV14
CASSIAQAGELFF | TGTGCCAGTAGTATAGCACAGGCCGGGGAGCTGTTTTTT | 13 | NA | NA | TRBJ2-2 | TRBV19
CASRGLAGGPGLYEQFF | TGCGCCAGCCGGGGACTAGCGGGGGGGCCTGGTCTGTATGAGCAGTTCTTC | 17 | NA | TRBD2 | TRBJ2-1 | TRBV5-1
CAISPGTGGNQPQHF | TGTGCCATCAGCCCCGGGACAGGGGGCAATCAGCCCCAGCATTTT | 15 | NA | TRBD1 | TRBJ1-5 | TRBV10-3
CASSQDNRGAFF | TGTGCCAGCAGCCAAGATAACAGGGGAGCTTTCTTT | 12 | NA | TRBD1 | TRBJ1-1 | TRBV4-2
CASSLTRGSGGAFF | TGCGCCAGCAGCTTGACAAGAGGCTCGGGGGGAGCTTTCTTT | 14 | NA | NA | TRBJ1-1 | TRBV5-1
CASSLNRDSNEKLFF | TGTGCCAGCTCACTCAATCGGGACAGTAATGAAAAACTGTTTTTT | 15 | NA | TRBD1 | TRBJ1-4 | TRBV18
CASSPKGRGAYQETQYF | TGTGCCAGCAGCCCCAAGGGGCGGGGGGCGTACCAAGAGACCCAGTACTTC | 17 | NA | TRBD2 | TRBJ2-5 | TRBV7-2
CATNRDREAPLHF | TGTGCCACCAACCGGGACAGGGAGGCACCCCTCCACTTT | 13 | NA | TRBD1 | TRBJ1-6 | TRBV2
CASSEGRMNTEAFF | TGTGCCAGCAGTGAGGGCCGGATGAACACTGAAGCTTTCTTT | 14 | NA | NA | TRBJ1-1 | TRBV2
CASSPPGTSGGAGEQFF | TGTGCCAGCAGCCCTCCCGGGACTAGCGGGGGGGCCGGCGAGCAGTTCTTC | 17 | NA | TRBD2 | TRBJ2-1 | TRBV11-2
CASSPEASSSYEQYF | TGTGCCAGCAGCCCCGAGGCGAGCAGCTCCTACGAGCAGTACTTC | 15 | NA | NA | TRBJ2-7 | TRBV9
CASSSSRQGGISDTQYF | TGTGCCAGCAGCTCCTCGAGACAGGGGGGCATCTCAGATACGCAGTATTTT | 17 | NA | TRBD1 | TRBJ2-3 | TRBV6-2/TRBV6-3
CAISGGLYEQYF | TGTGCCATCAGTGGTGGCCTTTACGAGCAGTACTTC | 12 | NA | NA | TRBJ2-7 | TRBV10-3